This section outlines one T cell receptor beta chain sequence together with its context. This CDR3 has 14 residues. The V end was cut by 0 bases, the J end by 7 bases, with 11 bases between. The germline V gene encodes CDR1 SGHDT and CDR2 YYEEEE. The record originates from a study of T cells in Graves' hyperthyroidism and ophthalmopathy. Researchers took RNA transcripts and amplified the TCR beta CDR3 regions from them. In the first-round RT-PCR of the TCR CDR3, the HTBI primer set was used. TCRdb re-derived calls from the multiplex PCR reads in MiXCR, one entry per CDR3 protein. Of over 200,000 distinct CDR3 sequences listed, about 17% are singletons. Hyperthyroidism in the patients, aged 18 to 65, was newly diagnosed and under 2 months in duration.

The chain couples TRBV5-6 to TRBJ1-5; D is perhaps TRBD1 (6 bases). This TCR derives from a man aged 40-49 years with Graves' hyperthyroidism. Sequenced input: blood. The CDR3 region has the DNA TGTGCCAGCAGCTTGGTATCAGGGGAACAGCCCCAGCATTTT. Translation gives CASSLVSGEQPQHF.